The present TCR beta chain was sequenced within a study of blood T cells in healthy people across ages. The CDR3 runs 13 residues. The J segment lost 6 bases and the V segment lost 7 bases, leaving 4 bases of the junction unmatched. Using a J-beta primer mix together with a sample-barcoded 5' primer, a second PCR was run for roughly 7 to 11 cycles. Each CDR3 protein is one row after TCRdb ran MiXCR on the 5' RACE reads. Of fewer than 750,000 distinct CDR3 sequences in the sample, approximately 52% were seen once. This clonotype was detected many times. Sequencing was done on a sample of blood. The sequence was collected from a woman of 80 years or more in good health. The rearrangement joins TRBV12-3 or TRBV12-4 to TRBJ1-5; 9 bases fit TRBD1. CDR3 bases: TGTGCCAGCAACAGGGGGCTCAGTCAGCCCCAGCATTTT. It codes for CASNRGLSQPQHF.